The sequence of this T cell receptor (beta chain) was determined in a study of OX40 agonist ivuxolimab in advanced cancers. This CDR3 is built from 14 residues. The V gene end was trimmed by 4 bases and the J gene end by 7 bases; junction bases not matched to a gene: 4. Per germline, CDR1 SGHNT and CDR2 YYREEE (reference sequence). Profiling relied on immunoSEQ multiplex PCR, and the TCRdb table lists in-frame clones only, not all of them. The sample has 23,000 or so clones; about 76% are singletons. The starting material was CD4+ or CD8+ T cells sorted from blood, obtained in a trial of the OX40 agonist ivuxolimab. The rearrangement joins TRBV5-4 to TRBJ1-6, with 8 bases lining up with TRBD1. This receptor was obtained from an adult with an advanced solid tumor such as melanoma, head and neck, liver or kidney cancer. CDR3 DNA sequence: TGTGCCAGCAGCGTGGGACAGGTCAATTCACCCCTCCACTTT. This translates into CASSVGQVNSPLHF.